Listed here are 26 T cell receptor beta chains from one sample, sequenced in a study of shared clonotypes between healthy human individuals. Using immunoSEQ multiplex PCR, the repertoire was profiled, and TCRdb retains in-frame clones only, with some absent. The sample carries about 2.1 million clones, around 95% recorded once. Terminally differentiated effector memory CD45RA+ cells were excluded by CCR7 positive selection of CD45RO-negative cells. Specimen: naive CD8+ T cells from PBMCs. The receptors here all came from a man aged 18 to 29 in good health. Some clones in this sample may be carry-over from other donors' samples.

This clone was detected only once. The chain joins TRBV28 to TRBJ2-2; 11 bases agree with TRBD1. V shed 10 bases, J shed 3 bases, and the junction held 16 bases outside the gene matches. The CDR3 totals 18 residues. In germline, CDR1 is MDHEN, CDR2 SYDVKM. The CDR3 here is CATLPLYGQGADTGELFF. CDR3 DNA sequence: TGTGCCACCCTACCTCTGTATGGACAGGGGGCGGACACCGGGGAGCTGTTTTTT.

The CDR3 region is CASSPEGRAQFF. The CDR3 nucleotides read TGTGCCAGCAGCCCGGAGGGAAGGGCGCAGTTCTTC. The chain is built from TRBV9 and TRBJ2-1, with D possibly being TRBD2 (6 bases). CDR1 is SGDLS, CDR2 YYNGEE, per germline. The CDR3 loop spans 12 amino acids. The germline V and J ends were trimmed by 4 bases and 12 bases, with 14 bases remaining between them.

This chain uses TRBV28 with TRBJ2-3; 8 bases align to TRBD1. The germline CDR1 and CDR2 sequences are MDHEN and SYDVKM. This CDR3 region has 16 residues. The trim removed 6 bases at V and 4 bases at J, leaving 12 bases unmatched. The CDR3 DNA reads TGTGCCAGCAGCCCTAGGACAGGGTTGCTGGCAGATACGCAGTATTTT. The encoded protein is CASSPRTGLLADTQYF.

This chain links TRBV6-5 with TRBJ1-4; possibly TRBD1 for D (6 bases). CDR3 length: 16 amino acids. Trimming cost V 0 bases and J 3 bases, with 11 bases left between them. Germline V gene lookup returns CDR1 MNHEY and CDR2 SVGAGI. This CDR3 reads CASSYSGEGANEKLFF. DNA of the CDR3: TGTGCCAGCAGTTACTCGGGGGAGGGGGCTAATGAAAAACTGTTTTTT.

The chain links TRBV5-6 to TRBJ2-7, with D uncertain. CDR1 is SGHDT and CDR2 is YYEEEE in the germline V gene. The CDR3 length is 13 residues. Trimming took off 2 bases at V and 3 bases at J, with 9 bases between the two ends. The CDR3 sequence is CASSFQPRYEQYF. DNA for the CDR3: TGTGCCAGCAGCTTCCAGCCTCGCTACGAGCAGTACTTC.

This chain connects TRBV15 to TRBJ1-4; D perhaps matches TRBD1 (5 bases). V lost 4 bases and J 5 bases, leaving 17 bases between the germline ends. CDR1 LNHNV and CDR2 YYDKDF come from the germline V gene (reference sequence). The CDR3 sequence is 16 residues long. CDR3 residues: CATSTIPTGPNEKLFF. DNA for the CDR3: TGTGCCACCAGCACGATACCAACAGGACCCAATGAAAAACTGTTTTTT.

The rearrangement uses TRBV5-1 and TRBJ2-1, with 12 bases matching TRBD1. Losses at the gene ends were 0 bases for V and 0 bases for J; bases not matched to a gene: 10. CDR1 SGHRS and CDR2 YFSETQ come from the germline V gene. The CDR3 is 20 amino acids. The CDR3 bases are TGCGCCAGCAGCTTGGAGTTGGGACAGGGGGCGGCCCCCTCCTACAATGAGCAGTTCTTC. It yields the protein CASSLELGQGAAPSYNEQFF.

A single count supports this clone. The genes are TRBV5-4 and TRBJ2-2; 10 positions match TRBD2. V lost 3 bases and J lost 2; bases outside the gene matches: 7. This CDR3 spans 17 amino acids. Germline values: CDR1 SGHNT, CDR2 YYREEE (reference sequence). The CDR3 coding sequence is TGTGCCAGCAGCTCTGGACTAGCGGAGAGTAACACCGGGGAGCTGTTTTTT. This codes for CASSSGLAESNTGELFF.

The CDR3 DNA is TGTGCCAGCAGCAGCCCCGGGGGAGAAGCATTCATTGAGCAGTTCTTC. As protein: CASSSPGGEAFIEQFF. The rearrangement links TRBV7-9 to TRBJ2-1, with D possibly matching TRBD2 (6 bases). The CDR3 contains 16 residues. CDR1 is SEHNR and CDR2 is FQNEAQ in the germline V gene (reference sequence). Trimming pared 5 bases from V and 9 bases from J, leaving 23 bases between. The full variable domain, completed using reference TRBV7-9 and TRBJ2-1, is DTGVSQNPRHKITKRGQNVTFRCDPISEHNRLYWYRQTLGQGPEFLTYFQNEAQLEKSRLLSDRFSAERPKGSFSTLEIQRTEQGDSAMYLCASSSPGGEAFIEQFFGPGTRLTVL.

This clone was found a few times. The chain couples TRBV9 to TRBJ1-1; D is uncertain. This CDR3 comprises 14 residues. Trimming removed 3 bases at V and 3 bases at J, with 12 bases between. Germline V gene data show CDR1 as SGDLS and CDR2 as YYNGEE. CDR3 nucleotides: TGTGCCAGCAGCGAGGATGGACTGCACACTGAAGCTTTCTTT. Translating gives CASSEDGLHTEAFF.

The V gene is TRBV29-1, the J gene TRBJ2-5; D not certain. V was cut by 3 bases and J by 1 base, with 9 bases left in between. Germline V gene lookup returns CDR1 SQVTM and CDR2 ANQGSEA. The CDR3 runs to 13 residues. Written as DNA, the CDR3 is TGCAGCGTTGAGAGGCCAGCCCAAGAGACCCAGTACTTC. This codes for CSVERPAQETQYF.

The chain's CDR3 is CASSSRTGDQETQYF. DNA of the CDR3: TGTGCCAGCAGCTCCAGGACAGGTGACCAAGAGACCCAGTACTTC. The J gene is TRBJ2-5, the V gene TRBV7-9; 7 bases agree with TRBD1. This CDR3 spans 15 amino acids. The V and J ends lost 4 bases and 0 bases, in that order; junction bases with no gene match: 5. Germline loops: CDR1 SEHNR, CDR2 FQNEAQ (reference sequence). Based on the CDR3 plus reference TRBV7-9 and TRBJ2-5, the full variable domain is DTGVSQNPRHKITKRGQNVTFRCDPISEHNRLYWYRQTLGQGPEFLTYFQNEAQLEKSRLLSDRFSAERPKGSFSTLEIQRTEQGDSAMYLCASSSRTGDQETQYFGPGTRLLVL.

The J gene is TRBJ1-2, the V gene TRBV18; 7 bases match TRBD1. This CDR3 has 14 residues. Germline V lookup: CDR1 KGHSH, CDR2 LQKENI. V gave up 2 bases and J gave up 4 bases; unmatched junction bases: 4. CDR3 sequence: CASSPSGQSYGYTF. The CDR3 nucleotides are TGTGCCAGCTCACCATCGGGACAGTCCTATGGCTACACCTTC.

The J gene is TRBJ2-7, the V gene TRBV7-2, with 10 nucleotides matching TRBD2. V dropped 5 bases and J dropped 2; count of bases not matched to a gene: 9. CDR3 size: 16 residues. Germline lookup yields CDR1 SGHTA and CDR2 FQGNSA. In nucleotides, the CDR3 is TGTGCCAGCAGCCGAGGTGTTACTAGCGGGACCTACGAGCAGTACTTC. Encoded protein: CASSRGVTSGTYEQYF. Filled out from reference TRBV7-2 and TRBJ2-7, the complete variable domain reads GAGVSQSPSNKVTEKGKDVELRCDPISGHTALYWYRQSLGQGLEFLIYFQGNSAPDKSGLPSDRFSAERTGGSVSTLTIQRTQQEDSAVYLCASSRGVTSGTYEQYFGPGTRLTVT.

This chain connects TRBV6-5 to TRBJ2-7; D is unresolved. CDR1 MNHEY and CDR2 SVGAGI come from the germline V gene. The CDR3 is 11 amino acids. V shed 7 bases and J shed 2 bases, with 6 bases lying between them. In DNA, the CDR3 is TGTGCCAGCACCTTTACCTACGAGCAGTACTTC. It encodes CASTFTYEQYF.

The chain is built from TRBV5-8 and TRBJ1-1, with D uncertain. V lost 4 bases, J lost 4 bases, and 5 bases lay in between. CDR1 and CDR2 from the germline V gene are SGHTS and YDEGEE. This CDR3 is built from 11 residues. The CDR3: CASSVRTEAFF. The CDR3, as DNA: TGTGCCAGCAGCGTCCGCACTGAAGCTTTCTTT. Complete variable domain (other parts from reference TRBV5-8 and TRBJ1-1): EAGVTQSPTHLIKTRGQQATLRCSPISGHTSVYWYQQALGLGLQFLLWYDEGEERNRGNFPPRFSGRQFPNYSSELNVNALELEDSALYLCASSVRTEAFFGQGTRLTVV.

The chain links TRBV19 to TRBJ2-1; D ambiguous. The CDR3 runs 13 residues. The germline CDR1 and CDR2 sequences are LNHDA and SQIVND (reference sequence). V shed 3 bases and J shed 10 bases, with 13 bases lying between them. This CDR3 is CASSIFSFREQFF. The CDR3 DNA reads as TGTGCCAGTAGTATTTTCTCCTTCAGGGAGCAGTTCTTC.

V is TRBV7-2 and J is TRBJ2-3, with TRBD2 matching 10 bases. Germline assignment: CDR1 SGHTA and CDR2 FQGNSA. There are 19 residues in the CDR3. J gave up 4 bases and V 1 base, and 14 bases lay outside the gene matches. The CDR3 nucleotides read TGTGCCAGCAGCTTAGTTTCTAGCGGGAGATTTACGGTGGCAGATACGCAGTATTTT. Translation gives CASSLVSSGRFTVADTQYF.

The J gene is TRBJ1-5, the V gene TRBV28, with D possibly TRBD1 on 5 matching bases. The CDR3 runs 15 residues. CDR1 MDHEN and CDR2 SYDVKM come from the germline V gene. V lost 8 bases and J 4 bases, leaving 18 bases between the germline ends. CDR3 protein: CASQNTPSGNQPQHF. The CDR3 bases are TGTGCCAGCCAGAACACTCCTTCAGGGAATCAGCCCCAGCATTTT.

This rearrangement joins TRBV5-1 to TRBJ2-1; 8 bases are shared with TRBD2. The germline V gene encodes CDR1 SGHRS and CDR2 YFSETQ. V shed 5 bases and J 8 bases; nucleotides not matched to a gene: 6. The CDR3 length is 13 residues. CDR3 amino acids: CASRAGAGYEQFF. Written as DNA, the CDR3 is TGCGCCAGCAGAGCGGGAGCCGGATATGAGCAGTTCTTC.

This clone came up once. Other DNA sequences from this sample encode an identical CDR3 as well. The genes are TRBV2 and TRBJ2-1, with TRBD2 matching 11 bases. The germline V gene has CDR1 SNHLY and CDR2 FYNNEI. The length of the CDR3 is 15 residues. J lost 0 bases, V lost 5 bases, and 0 bases had no gene match. CDR3 loop: CASSLAGGSYNEQFF. The CDR3, as DNA: TGTGCCAGCAGTCTAGCGGGAGGCTCCTACAATGAGCAGTTCTTC.

CDR3 protein: CASSSGTVAYEQYF. Here the CDR3 DNA reads TGTGCCAGCAGTTCCGGGACAGTCGCCTACGAGCAGTACTTC. The V call is TRBV6-5, the J call TRBJ2-7; 7 nucleotides match TRBD1. The V gene end was trimmed by 4 bases and the J gene end by 2 bases; junction bases not matched to a gene: 5. The length of the CDR3 is 14 residues. Germline CDR1 MNHEY, CDR2 SVGAGI.

This clone has a single count. The chain joins TRBV12-5 to TRBJ2-1; 11 nucleotides match TRBD2. CDR3 length: 16 amino acids. Germline trimming cut 1 base from V and 8 bases from J; bases unmatched to any gene: 7. The germline V gene has CDR1 LGHNT and CDR2 FRNRAP. The CDR3 loop reads CASGLDPASGRHEQFF. CDR3 in DNA: TGTGCTAGTGGTTTGGACCCAGCTAGCGGGAGGCATGAGCAGTTCTTC.

The J gene is TRBJ2-5, the V gene TRBV10-2, with a possible D match to TRBD2 (5 bases). The CDR3 loop spans 16 amino acids. Germline V lookup: CDR1 WSHSY, CDR2 SAAADI. Trimming removed 0 bases at V and 3 bases at J, with 14 bases between. CDR3 loop: CASSESGLAHKETQYF. In DNA, the CDR3 is TGCGCCAGCAGTGAGTCTGGCTTAGCGCACAAAGAGACCCAGTACTTC.

CDR3 DNA sequence: TGCAGCGTCCTGAAGGGGAGTGGCTCCTACGAGCAGTACTTC. The encoded protein is CSVLKGSGSYEQYF. The chain carries TRBV29-1 and TRBJ2-7; D could derive from TRBD1 or TRBD2 (5 bases each). V was pared by 6 bases and J by 0 bases, with 15 bases between. Per germline, CDR1 SQVTM and CDR2 ANQGSEA. CDR3 length: 14 amino acids.

This clone was recorded once. The V call is TRBV5-1, the J call TRBJ2-7, with 7 bases identical to TRBD2. The CDR3 loop spans 16 amino acids. Germline V gives CDR1 SGHRS, CDR2 YFSETQ. The V and J ends lost 4 bases and 5 bases, in that order; junction bases with no gene match: 15. The CDR3 protein is CASSQSALAMLNEQYF. The DNA for the CDR3 is TGCGCCAGCAGCCAAAGCGCACTAGCGATGCTCAACGAGCAGTACTTC.